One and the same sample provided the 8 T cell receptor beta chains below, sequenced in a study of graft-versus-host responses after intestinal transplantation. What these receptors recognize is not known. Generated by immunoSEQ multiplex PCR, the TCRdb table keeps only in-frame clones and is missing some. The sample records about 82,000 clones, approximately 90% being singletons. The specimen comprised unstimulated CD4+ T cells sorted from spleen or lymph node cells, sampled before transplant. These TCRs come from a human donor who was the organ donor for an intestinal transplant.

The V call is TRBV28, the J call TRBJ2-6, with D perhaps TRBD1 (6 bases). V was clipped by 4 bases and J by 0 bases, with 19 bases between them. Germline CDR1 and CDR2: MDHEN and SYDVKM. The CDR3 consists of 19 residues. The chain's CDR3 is CASSSRQVLGDSGANVLTF. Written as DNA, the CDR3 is TGTGCCAGCAGTTCGAGACAGGTATTGGGAGACTCTGGGGCCAACGTCCTGACTTTC.

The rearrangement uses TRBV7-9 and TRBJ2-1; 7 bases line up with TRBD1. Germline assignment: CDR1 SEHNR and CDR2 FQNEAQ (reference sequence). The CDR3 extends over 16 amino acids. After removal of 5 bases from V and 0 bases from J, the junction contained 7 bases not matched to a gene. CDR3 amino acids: CASSAQGRPSYNEQFF. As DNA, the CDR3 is TGTGCCAGCAGCGCACAGGGGAGACCCTCCTACAATGAGCAGTTCTTC.

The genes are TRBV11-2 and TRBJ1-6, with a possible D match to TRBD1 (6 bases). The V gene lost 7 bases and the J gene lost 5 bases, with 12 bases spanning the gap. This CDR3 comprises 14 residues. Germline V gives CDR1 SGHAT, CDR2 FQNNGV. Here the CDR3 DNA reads TGTGCCAGCAAATGGGGACAAAATAATTCACCCCTCCACTTT. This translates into CASKWGQNNSPLHF.

CDR3 in DNA: TGTGCCAGCAGTGAATACCGGGGAGGCGGCACAGATACGCAGTATTTT. As protein: CASSEYRGGGTDTQYF. The V gene is TRBV25-1, the J gene TRBJ2-3; D might be TRBD2 (6 bases). CDR3 length: 16 amino acids. The germline gives CDR1 MGHDK, CDR2 SYGVNS. Between the trimmed V and J ends, which lost 0 bases and 1 base, there was a span of 11 bases.

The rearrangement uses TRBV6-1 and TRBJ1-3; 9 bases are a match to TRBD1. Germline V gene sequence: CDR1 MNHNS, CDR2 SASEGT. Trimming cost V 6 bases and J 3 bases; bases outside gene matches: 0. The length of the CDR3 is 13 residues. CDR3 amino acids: CASRTGGGNTIYF. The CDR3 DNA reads TGTGCCAGCAGGACAGGGGGTGGAAACACCATATATTTT.

CDR3 nucleotide sequence: TGCAGTGCTAGTGACAACTACGAGCAGTACTTC. Translating gives CSASDNYEQYF. This rearrangement joins TRBV20-1 to TRBJ2-7, with D unresolved. This CDR3 is built from 11 residues. Germline lookup yields CDR1 DFQATT and CDR2 SNEGSKA (reference sequence). V was shortened by 3 bases and J by 3 bases, with 6 bases between the two germline ends.

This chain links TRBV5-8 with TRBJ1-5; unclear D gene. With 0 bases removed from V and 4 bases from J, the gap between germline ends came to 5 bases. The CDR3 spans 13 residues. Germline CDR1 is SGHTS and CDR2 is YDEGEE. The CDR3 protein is CASSLDKNQPQHF. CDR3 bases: TGTGCCAGCAGCTTGGACAAAAATCAGCCCCAGCATTTT.

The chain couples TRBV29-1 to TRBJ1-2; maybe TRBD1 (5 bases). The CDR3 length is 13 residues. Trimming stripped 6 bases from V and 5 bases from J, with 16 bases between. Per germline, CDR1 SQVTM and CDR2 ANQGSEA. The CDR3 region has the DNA TGCAGCGTCGGGAGGTCTGGGGGGTATGGCTACACCTTC. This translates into CSVGRSGGYGYTF.